One sample yielded the 20 T cell receptor beta chains listed below, sequenced in a study of graft-versus-host responses after intestinal transplantation. The table came from immunoSEQ multiplex PCR; TCRdb's copy has only in-frame clones and leaves some out. Of around 16,000 clones listed, 80% to 90% were seen once; the top ten hold 6% to 8.5%. Specimen: bone marrow, collected roughly 120 days after intestinal transplantation. These receptors were taken from a human patient who received an intestinal transplant, so some T cells may come from the graft donor.

The chain employs TRBV15 and TRBJ1-4, with a tentative D call TRBD1 (6 bases). The ends were cut back, 5 bases at V and 8 bases at J, with 18 bases in the middle. The CDR3 contains 15 residues. CDR1 and CDR2 (germline): LNHNV, YYDKDF (reference sequence). CDR3: CATSEHRARGEKLFF. CDR3 bases: TGTGCCACCAGCGAGCACAGGGCTAGAGGGGAAAAACTGTTTTTT.

The chain joins TRBV5-1 to TRBJ2-2, with 8 bases identical to TRBD2. V shed 0 bases, J shed 7 bases, and the junction held 2 bases outside the gene matches. The CDR3 spans 14 residues. Germline values: CDR1 SGHRS, CDR2 YFSETQ. CDR3: CASSLALAGGELFF. Written as DNA, the CDR3 is TGCGCCAGCAGCTTGGCGCTAGCGGGCGGGGAGCTGTTTTTT.

In this sample, this clone turned up once. The J gene is TRBJ2-7, the V gene TRBV9, with 9 bases that match TRBD2. CDR1 is SGDLS, CDR2 YYNGEE, per germline. This CDR3 has 14 amino acids. The ends lost 0 bases at V and 5 bases at J; junction bases unmatched: 3. CDR3 nucleotide sequence: TGTGCCAGCAGCGTAGGGGTAGCGGGAGACGAGCAGTACTTC. Its protein product is CASSVGVAGDEQYF.

This chain uses TRBV6-9 with TRBJ2-7; D uncertain. Trimming took off 3 bases at V and 1 base at J, with 10 bases between the two ends. The CDR3 sequence is 14 residues long. The germline CDR1 and CDR2 sequences are MNHGY and SVAAGI. As DNA, the CDR3 is TGTGCCAGCAGTTACTGGGCAGGATCCTACGAGCAGTACTTC. Translation: CASSYWAGSYEQYF.

The chain links TRBV30 to TRBJ2-3; TRBD1 matches 7 bases. Germline lookup yields CDR1 GTSNPN and CDR2 SVGIG (reference sequence). CDR3 size: 15 residues. V shed 0 bases and J 3 bases; nucleotides not matched to a gene: 6. CDR3 sequence: CAWSVARGLTDTQYF. In DNA form, the CDR3 reads TGTGCCTGGAGTGTAGCCAGGGGGTTAACAGATACGCAGTATTTT.

There are a few counts of this clone. The chain couples TRBV28 to TRBJ1-5; no firm D call. The V and J ends lost 8 bases and 4 bases respectively, with 9 bases between them. The CDR3 spans 12 residues. Germline-derived CDR1 and CDR2 are MDHEN and SYDVKM. CDR3 sequence (DNA): TGTGCCAGCGCTATCGGTAATCAGCCCCAGCATTTT. Translating gives CASAIGNQPQHF.

The CDR3 region has the DNA TGTGCCAGCAGGGGTACTAGCACAGATACGCAGTATTTT. It is translated as CASRGTSTDTQYF. The gene calls are TRBV7-9 and TRBJ2-3; D not certain. The germline V and J ends were trimmed by 6 bases and 0 bases, with 7 bases remaining between them. This CDR3 region has 13 residues. Germline assignment: CDR1 SEHNR and CDR2 FQNEAQ (reference sequence).

The CDR3 nucleotides are TGTGCCAGCAGAACAGGGTCCCACGAGCAGTACTTC. Encoded protein: CASRTGSHEQYF. The chain carries TRBV27 and TRBJ2-7, with D possibly TRBD1 on 6 matching bases. The V gene lost 6 bases and the J gene lost 5 bases, with 11 bases spanning the gap. The CDR3 contains 12 residues. Germline V gene lookup returns CDR1 MNHEY and CDR2 SMNVEV (reference sequence).

The rearrangement uses TRBV25-1 and TRBJ2-3; 7 bases agree with TRBD2. In germline, CDR1 is MGHDK, CDR2 SYGVNS. The V segment lost 4 bases and the J segment 6 bases; nucleotides outside the gene matches: 16. This CDR3 is built from 17 residues. CDR3 in amino acids: CASSAPSLADQGDTQYF. In DNA form, the CDR3 reads TGTGCCAGCAGTGCACCCAGCCTAGCGGATCAAGGGGATACGCAGTATTTT.

This chain joins TRBV12-1 and TRBJ2-3; the table names TRBD2, a call not compared with the DNA. TRBV12-1 is a listed pseudogene. This CDR3 has 15 amino acids. The CDR3: CASSLSRTSTDTQYF. CDR3 DNA sequence: TGTGCCAGCAGCTTATCACGGACTAGCACAGATACGCAGTATTTT.

The V gene is TRBV6-1, the J gene TRBJ2-7; 10 bases map to TRBD1. The CDR3 length is 15 residues. V trimming: 6 bases; J trimming: 2 bases; junction bases outside the gene matches: 7. The germline CDR1 and CDR2 sequences are MNHNS and SASEGT. The CDR3 DNA is TGTGCCAGCAGGGGGGGGACAGGGGATCCCTACGAGCAGTACTTC. Translated, it gives CASRGGTGDPYEQYF.

CDR3 sequence (DNA): TGTGCCTCGGGCACTAGCGGACACAATGAGCAGTTCTTC. Protein: CASGTSGHNEQFF. The genes are TRBV9 and TRBJ2-1; 8 nucleotides match TRBD2. The V segment lost 10 bases and the J segment 5 bases; nucleotides outside the gene matches: 8. CDR1 is SGDLS and CDR2 is YYNGEE in the germline V gene. The CDR3 is made up of 13 amino acids. Based on the CDR3 plus reference TRBV9 and TRBJ2-1, the full variable domain is DSGVTQTPKHLITATGQRVTLRCSPRSGDLSVYWYQQSLDQGLQFLIQYYNGEERAKGNILERFSAQQFPDLHSELNLSSLELGDSALYFCASGTSGHNEQFFGPGTRLTVL.

The chain employs TRBV7-9 and TRBJ2-2; possibly TRBD2 for D (5 bases). This CDR3 comprises 14 residues. The germline V gene encodes CDR1 SEHNR and CDR2 FQNEAQ (reference sequence). Trimming took off 3 bases at V and 1 base at J, with 6 bases between the two ends. CDR3 bases: TGTGCCAGCAGCTTTGCGGGGAACACCGGGGAGCTGTTTTTT. It codes for CASSFAGNTGELFF.

This rearrangement joins TRBV20-1 to TRBJ2-3; D gene ambiguous. CDR3 length equals 10 residues. V lost 6 bases and J 5 bases, leaving 6 bases between the germline ends. Germline loops: CDR1 DFQATT, CDR2 SNEGSKA (reference sequence). In nucleotides, the CDR3 is TGCAGTGCCACAAAAGATACGCAGTATTTT. Translated: CSATKDTQYF.

The V and J genes are TRBV6-6 and TRBJ1-1; D remains unclear. The CDR3 totals 11 residues. Per germline, CDR1 MNHNY and CDR2 SVGAGI (reference sequence). V was trimmed by 5 bases and J by 6 bases, leaving 7 bases between them. The DNA for the CDR3 is TGTGCCAGCAGTGGTGGGGCTGAAGCTTTCTTT. It yields the protein CASSGGAEAFF.

The chain employs TRBV6-1 and TRBJ1-2; D unclear. The ends were cut back, 4 bases at V and 7 bases at J, with 4 bases in the middle. Germline CDR1 reads MNHNS; CDR2 reads SASEGT. The CDR3 has 10 residues. In nucleotides, the CDR3 is TGTGCCAGCAGTGTAGGTGGCTACACCTTC. The encoded protein is CASSVGGYTF.

The V gene is TRBV5-5, the J gene TRBJ2-7; a possible D gene is TRBD1 (6 bases). The CDR3 is 16 amino acids. Trimming took off 2 bases at V and 0 bases at J, with 15 bases between the two ends. Per germline, CDR1 SGHKS and CDR2 YYEKEE (reference sequence). The CDR3 loop is CASSFIPEDSSYEQYF. CDR3 in DNA: TGTGCCAGCAGCTTTATTCCCGAGGACAGCTCCTACGAGCAGTACTTC.

The V call is TRBV4-3, the J call TRBJ2-1; D unresolved. V gave up 3 bases and J gave up 2 bases, with 14 bases separating them. There are 16 residues in the CDR3. The germline V gene encodes CDR1 LGHNA and CDR2 YSLEER. CDR3 loop: CASSHDPQWAYNEQFF. DNA for the CDR3: TGCGCCAGCAGCCACGACCCACAATGGGCCTACAATGAGCAGTTCTTC.

The rearrangement joins TRBV9 to TRBJ2-3; possible D gene TRBD1, 5 bases. The CDR3 extends over 16 amino acids. V was clipped by 0 bases and J by 2 bases, with 13 bases between them. CDR1 and CDR2 (germline): SGDLS, YYNGEE. CDR3 DNA sequence: TGTGCCAGCAGCGTAGAAGGGGCCCCCTCCACAGATACGCAGTATTTT. Amino acid sequence: CASSVEGAPSTDTQYF.

A note on this clone: Within the sample, other DNA sequences also encode this same CDR3. The genes are TRBV4-1 and TRBJ1-2, with TRBD1 matching over 7 bases. The CDR3 spans 16 residues. V lost 0 bases and J lost 3; bases outside the gene matches: 7. The germline V gene has CDR1 MGHRA and CDR2 YSYEKL. CDR3 loop: CASSQDLGQLYYGYTF. The CDR3 DNA follows: TGCGCCAGCAGCCAAGATCTGGGACAGTTATACTATGGCTACACCTTC.